Following are 3 T cell receptor beta chains from one sample sequenced in a study of blood T cell repertoires in COVID-19. Assay used: immunoSEQ multiplex PCR; TCRdb lists only in-frame clones, some missing. This table holds over 200,000 clones, 83% found once. The sequencing input was peripheral blood. These receptors all come from an elderly man with acute or convalescent COVID-19.

This sequence joins TRBV5-1 and TRBJ2-2; no definite D call. CDR3 length: 15 amino acids. The germline gives CDR1 SGHRS, CDR2 YFSETQ. With 4 bases removed from V and 0 bases from J, the gap between germline ends came to 10 bases. CDR3 coding DNA: TGCGCCAGCAGCCCAGACTCCCCGAACACCGGGGAGCTGTTTTTT. Protein: CASSPDSPNTGELFF.

J is TRBJ1-1 and V is TRBV11-3, with no clear D. V dropped 2 bases and J dropped 1 base, with 11 bases sitting between them. Germline-derived CDR1 and CDR2 are SGHNT and YENEEA. CDR3 size: 15 residues. Here the CDR3 DNA reads TGTGCCAGCAGCTTATTTGGGAGGAAGAACACTGAAGCTTTCTTT. Translated: CASSLFGRKNTEAFF. Drawing the rest from reference TRBV11-3 and TRBJ1-1, the complete variable domain is EAGVVQSPRYKIIEKKQPVAFWCNPISGHNTLYWYLQNLGQGPELLIRYENEEAVDDSQLPKDRFSAERLKGVDSTLKIQPAELGDSAVYLCASSLFGRKNTEAFFGQGTRLTVV.

This chain joins TRBV7-9 and TRBJ1-3; maybe TRBD1 (6 bases). CDR3 length equals 15 residues. V shed 1 base and J shed 2 bases, with 9 bases lying between them. Germline V gene data show CDR1 as SEHNR and CDR2 as FQNEAQ (reference sequence). The CDR3 DNA reads TGTGCCAGCAGCTTAGGAGGGGGAGCTGGAAACACCATATATTTT. Amino acids: CASSLGGGAGNTIYF.